The sample holds many counts of the clone carrying this TCR beta chain. Researchers report isolating at least 6 million PBMCs per sample. With a J-beta primer mix and a sample-barcoded 5' primer, a second PCR ran 7 to 11 cycles. TCRdb reprocessed the 5' RACE reads via MiXCR and lists one record per CDR3 protein. The sample holds 1 million to 1.2 million distinct CDR3 sequences, less than 45% seen once. The data derive from a study of blood T cells in healthy people across ages. Study overall: About one barcoded beta molecule was captured per two T cells (by template switching).

This TCR came from a man aged 18 to 30 in good health. The source material was blood.

The CDR3 sequence is CASSQDVGFAQFSEQFF. In DNA form, the CDR3 reads TGCGCCAGCAGCCAAGATGTGGGTTTCGCCCAATTCAGTGAGCAGTTCTTC. The V and J genes are TRBV4-3 and TRBJ2-1; D not resolved. Per germline, CDR1 LGHNA and CDR2 YSLEER. The V end lost 0 bases, the J end lost 9 bases, and 21 bases lay between the germline ends. The CDR3 extends over 17 amino acids.